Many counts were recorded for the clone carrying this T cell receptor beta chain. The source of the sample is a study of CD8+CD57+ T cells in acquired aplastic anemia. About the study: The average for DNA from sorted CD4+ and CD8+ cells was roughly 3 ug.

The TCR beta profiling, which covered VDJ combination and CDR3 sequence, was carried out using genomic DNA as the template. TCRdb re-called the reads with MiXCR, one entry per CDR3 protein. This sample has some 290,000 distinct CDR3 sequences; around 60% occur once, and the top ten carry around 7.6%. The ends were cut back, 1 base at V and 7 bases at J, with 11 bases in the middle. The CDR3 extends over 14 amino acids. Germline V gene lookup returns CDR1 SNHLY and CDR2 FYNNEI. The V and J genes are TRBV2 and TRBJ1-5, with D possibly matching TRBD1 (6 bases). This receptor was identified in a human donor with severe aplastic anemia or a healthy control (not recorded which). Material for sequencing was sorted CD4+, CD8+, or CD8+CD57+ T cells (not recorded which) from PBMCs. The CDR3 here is CASSEEAGAQPQHF. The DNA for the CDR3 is TGTGCCAGCAGTGAAGAGGCAGGGGCCCAGCCCCAGCATTTT.